The T cell receptor beta chain under discussion was sequenced for a study of Graves' ophthalmopathy and Graves' hyperthyroidism. There are 14 residues in the CDR3. Germline CDR1 reads LNHDA; CDR2 reads SQIVND (reference sequence). Trimming left V 8 bases short and J 0 bases short, with 13 bases between. Clinical symptoms, serum thyroxine, TRAb, thyroid ultrasound and orbital computed tomography were relied on for diagnosis. Amplification from RNA transcripts yielded the TCR beta CDR3 regions. First-round RT-PCR relied on HTBI primers, and a second-round multiplex PCR came next. TCRdb re-called the multiplex PCR reads with MiXCR, one entry per CDR3 protein. The sample holds roughly 1.1 million distinct CDR3 sequences, about two fifths seen once. This clonotype was found many times.

Sequenced: peripheral blood or thyroid tissue (not recorded which). The rearrangement joins TRBV19 to TRBJ1-2; D not resolved. The sequence derives from an adult man with Graves' hyperthyroidism. The CDR3 loop reads CASSDGATNYGYTF. The CDR3 DNA is TGTGCCAGTTCCGACGGTGCAACTAACTATGGCTACACCTTC.